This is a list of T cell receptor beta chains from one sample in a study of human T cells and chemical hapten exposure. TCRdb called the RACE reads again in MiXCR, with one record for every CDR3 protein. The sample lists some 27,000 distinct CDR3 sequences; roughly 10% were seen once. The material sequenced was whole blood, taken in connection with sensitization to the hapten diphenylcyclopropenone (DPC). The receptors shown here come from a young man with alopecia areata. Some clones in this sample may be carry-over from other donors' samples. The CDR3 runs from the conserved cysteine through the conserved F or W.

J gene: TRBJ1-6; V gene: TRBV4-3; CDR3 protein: CASSHTGDSPLHF
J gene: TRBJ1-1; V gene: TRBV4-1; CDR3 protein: CASSQEIGEVFNTQAFF
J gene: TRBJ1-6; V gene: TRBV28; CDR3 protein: CASKVEGQVESPLHF
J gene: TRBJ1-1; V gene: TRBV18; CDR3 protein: CASSPLWGPNTEAFF
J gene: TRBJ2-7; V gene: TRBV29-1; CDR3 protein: CSVEGGDLFYEQYF
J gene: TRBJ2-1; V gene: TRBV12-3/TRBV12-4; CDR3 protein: CASSGTSGGAGYNEQFF
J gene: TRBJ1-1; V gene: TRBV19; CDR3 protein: CASSTRSAGAEAFF
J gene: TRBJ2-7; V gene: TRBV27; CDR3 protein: CASSSSTRTDSYEQYF
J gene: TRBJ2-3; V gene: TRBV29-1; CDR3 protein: CSVGNGASDTQYF
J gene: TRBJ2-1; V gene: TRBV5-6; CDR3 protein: CASSLVSYNEQFF
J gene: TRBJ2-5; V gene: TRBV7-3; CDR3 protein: CASSRSGLQETQYF
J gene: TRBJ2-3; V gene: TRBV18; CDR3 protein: CASSLAALGDTQYF
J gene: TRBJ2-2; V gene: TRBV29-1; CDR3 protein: CSVRASANTGELFF
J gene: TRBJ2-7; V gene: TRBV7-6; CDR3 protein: CASSHSLGLNEQYF
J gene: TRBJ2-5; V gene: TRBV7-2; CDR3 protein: CASATGTLQETQYF
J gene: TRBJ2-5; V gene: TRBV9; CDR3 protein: CASSVEEVGAQYF
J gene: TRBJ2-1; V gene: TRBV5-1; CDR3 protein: CASTLASGAYNEQFF
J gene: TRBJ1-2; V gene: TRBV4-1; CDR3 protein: CASSQGLETYGYTF
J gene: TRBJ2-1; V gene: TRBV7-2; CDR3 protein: CASSSPRLGNEQFF
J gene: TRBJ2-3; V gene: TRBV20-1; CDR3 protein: CSVPGLEADTQYF
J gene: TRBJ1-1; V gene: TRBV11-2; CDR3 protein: CASSLSSPGTEAFF
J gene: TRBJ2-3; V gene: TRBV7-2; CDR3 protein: CASSLGADTQYF
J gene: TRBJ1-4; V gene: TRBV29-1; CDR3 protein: CGHRLNEKLFF
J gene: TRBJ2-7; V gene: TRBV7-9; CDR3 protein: CASSLAPEWAEQYF
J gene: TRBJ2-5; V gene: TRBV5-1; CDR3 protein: CASSRGRTEETQYF
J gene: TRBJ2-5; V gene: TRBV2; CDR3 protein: CASSLDRAKTQYF
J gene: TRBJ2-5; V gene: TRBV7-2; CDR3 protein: CASSLGYSGGTIQETQYF
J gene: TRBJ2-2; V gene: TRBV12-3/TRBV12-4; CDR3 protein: CASSFLRGGPNTGELFF
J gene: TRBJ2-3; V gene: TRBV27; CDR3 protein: CASSSLPATDTQYF
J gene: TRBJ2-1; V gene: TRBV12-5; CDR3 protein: CASGSHGLAVNEQFF
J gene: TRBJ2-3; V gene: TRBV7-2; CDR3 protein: CASSTGTNTDTQYF
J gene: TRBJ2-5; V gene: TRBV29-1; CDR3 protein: CSVDLYQETQYF
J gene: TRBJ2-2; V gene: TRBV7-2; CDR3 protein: CATAILPRAEGTGELFF
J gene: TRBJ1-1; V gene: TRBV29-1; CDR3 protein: CSASRDTETEAFF
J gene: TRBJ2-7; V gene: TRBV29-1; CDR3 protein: CSVEVQPDSYEQYF
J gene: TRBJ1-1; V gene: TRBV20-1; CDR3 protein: CSATQGRATEAFF
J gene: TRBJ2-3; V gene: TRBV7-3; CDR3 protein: CASSTTGGGDTQYF